A selection of T cell receptor beta chains follows, all from one sample in a study of CD8+CD57+ T cells in acquired aplastic anemia. TCRdb recomputed calls from the reads with MiXCR, one row per CDR3 protein. In the table there are approximately 260,000 distinct CDR3 sequences, approximately 80% of which are singletons. The source material was sorted CD4+, CD8+, or CD8+CD57+ T cells (not recorded which) from PBMCs. The receptors derive from a human donor with aplastic anemia. The CDR3 runs from the conserved cysteine through the conserved F or W. Each record gives: V gene, J gene, D gene, clone size, CDR3 DNA, CDR3 protein. The D gene is left open where the match is weak. Size values are once, few and many counts, or a class for expanded clones, and some rows have none.

v_call: TRBV7-8
j_call: TRBJ2-1
d_call: TRBD1
clone_size: .
cdr3_nt: TGTGCCAGCAGCATAGCGAGACAGGGGGGTAATCAGCAGTTCTTC
cdr3_aa: CASSIARQGGNQQFF

v_call: TRBV7-3
j_call: TRBJ1-4
d_call: TRBD1
clone_size: .
cdr3_nt: TGTGCCAGCAGCCGACAGGGAGGTGAAAAACTGTTTTTT
cdr3_aa: CASSRQGGEKLFF

v_call: TRBV7-2
j_call: TRBJ1-1
d_call: TRBD1
clone_size: .
cdr3_nt: TGTGCCAGCAGCCTGAACCCGACAGGGGACACTGACCTTTTCTTT
cdr3_aa: CASSLNPTGDTDLFF

v_call: TRBV20-1
j_call: TRBJ1-1
d_call: .
clone_size: .
cdr3_nt: TGCAGTGCTAGTACGGACAGAGACTACGACACTGAAGCTTTCTTT
cdr3_aa: CSASTDRDYDTEAFF

v_call: TRBV7-9
j_call: TRBJ2-1
d_call: TRBD1
clone_size: .
cdr3_nt: TGTGCCAGCAGCCCAGAACAGGGGACAGGTGAGCAGTTCTTC
cdr3_aa: CASSPEQGTGEQFF

v_call: TRBV7-2
j_call: TRBJ1-1
d_call: TRBD1
clone_size: .
cdr3_nt: TGTGCCAGCAGCTTAGATCCGACAGGGACCGCTGTAGCTTTCTTT
cdr3_aa: CASSLDPTGTAVAFF

v_call: TRBV9
j_call: TRBJ2-5
d_call: .
clone_size: few
cdr3_nt: TGTGCCAGCAGTACAACGGCCCAAGAGACCCAGTACTTC
cdr3_aa: CASSTTAQETQYF

v_call: TRBV7-8
j_call: TRBJ1-5
d_call: TRBD1
clone_size: few
cdr3_nt: TGTGCCAGCAGCTTAGGTACAGGGGGTAGGAGTCAGCCCCAGCATTTT
cdr3_aa: CASSLGTGGRSQPQHF

v_call: TRBV2
j_call: TRBJ2-5
d_call: .
clone_size: .
cdr3_nt: TGTGCCAGCAGCCCCTTGAGGTGGGAGACCCAGTACTTC
cdr3_aa: CASSPLRWETQYF

v_call: TRBV7-3
j_call: TRBJ2-3
d_call: TRBD1
clone_size: .
cdr3_nt: TGTGCCAGCGGGAAAGGGGGCAAAGCCGCTGAGCATTTT
cdr3_aa: CASGKGGKAAEHF

v_call: TRBV15
j_call: TRBJ2-1
d_call: .
clone_size: once
cdr3_nt: TGTGCCACCAGCAGAGGGGACGGCCCCTACAATGAGCAGTTCTTC
cdr3_aa: CATSRGDGPYNEQFF

v_call: TRBV9
j_call: TRBJ2-3
d_call: .
clone_size: .
cdr3_nt: TGTGCCAGCAGCCATCCTGTGGGCGCAAACACTGCAGAGTATTTT
cdr3_aa: CASSHPVGANTAEYF

v_call: TRBV7-9
j_call: TRBJ2-1
d_call: .
clone_size: .
cdr3_nt: TGTGCCACCAGCAGACAAAGAAAGGGGGGGAATGATGAGTTCTTC
cdr3_aa: CATSRQRKGGNDEFF

v_call: TRBV5-1
j_call: TRBJ2-3
d_call: .
clone_size: .
cdr3_nt: TGTGCCAGCAGCTTGGAGAGGGGTGCTCCTACGCAGTATTTT
cdr3_aa: CASSLERGAPTQYF

v_call: TRBV6-4
j_call: TRBJ2-3
d_call: .
clone_size: .
cdr3_nt: TGTGCCAGCAGTGACTCGGCGGGTACAGATACGCAGTATTTT
cdr3_aa: CASSDSAGTDTQYF

v_call: TRBV7-4
j_call: TRBJ1-1
d_call: .
clone_size: .
cdr3_nt: TGTGCCAGCAGTTACGATCAGAAAGTGAACACTGAAGCTTTCTTT
cdr3_aa: CASSYDQKVNTEAFF

v_call: TRBV15
j_call: TRBJ2-1
d_call: .
clone_size: .
cdr3_nt: TGTGCCACCAGCGCGAGGGGGACCTACAATGAGCAGTTCTTC
cdr3_aa: CATSARGTYNEQFF

v_call: TRBV7-8
j_call: TRBJ1-2
d_call: .
clone_size: .
cdr3_nt: TGTGCCAGCAGCCTAGCGGGAGCAGACGACTACCAGTTC
cdr3_aa: CASSLAGADDYQF

v_call: TRBV11-2
j_call: TRBJ2-5
d_call: .
clone_size: .
cdr3_nt: TGTGCCAGCAGCTTAGTACCGGTACAAGAGACCCAGTACTTC
cdr3_aa: CASSLVPVQETQYF

v_call: TRBV11-3
j_call: TRBJ1-3
d_call: TRBD1
clone_size: .
cdr3_nt: TGTGCCAGCAGCTTAGATCTGACAGGGTTGGGGGACACCATATATTTT
cdr3_aa: CASSLDLTGLGDTIYF

v_call: TRBV7-2
j_call: TRBJ2-6
d_call: .
clone_size: .
cdr3_nt: TGTGCCAGCAGCTTAGGCCACCCCTACGGCAATGAGCACCTGACTTTC
cdr3_aa: CASSLGHPYGNEHLTF

v_call: TRBV5-4
j_call: TRBJ1-2
d_call: .
clone_size: .
cdr3_nt: TGTGCCAGCAGCTTGATGGACGGCGGCTACACCTTC
cdr3_aa: CASSLMDGGYTF

v_call: TRBV9
j_call: TRBJ2-7
d_call: .
clone_size: .
cdr3_nt: TGTGCCAGCAGTGAGGTAGACCCGGTCAATTACCAGCAGTACTTC
cdr3_aa: CASSEVDPVNYQQYF

v_call: TRBV2
j_call: TRBJ2-1
d_call: .
clone_size: .
cdr3_nt: TGCGGCGCCCGAGCCCTAGGGGGAGAGTACAATGAGCAGTTCTTC
cdr3_aa: CGARALGGEYNEQFF

v_call: TRBV10-1
j_call: TRBJ2-5
d_call: TRBD1
clone_size: once
cdr3_nt: TGCGCCAGCAGTGAGGGGACAGAAGGGACCCAGTACTTC
cdr3_aa: CASSEGTEGTQYF

v_call: TRBV20-1
j_call: TRBJ1-1
d_call: .
clone_size: .
cdr3_nt: TGCAGTGCTAGTAGTTGCGTTAGCAAGCACACTGAAGCTTTCTTT
cdr3_aa: CSASSCVSKHTEAFF

v_call: TRBV15
j_call: TRBJ2-1
d_call: .
clone_size: few
cdr3_nt: TGTGCCACCAGCAGAGTGAACAATGAGCAGTTCTTC
cdr3_aa: CATSRVNNEQFF

v_call: TRBV7-2
j_call: TRBJ2-7
d_call: TRBD2
clone_size: .
cdr3_nt: TGTGCCACCAGCGGGCCGGGGGGAGCCTACGATCAGTACTTC
cdr3_aa: CATSGPGGAYDQYF

v_call: TRBV15
j_call: TRBJ1-1
d_call: TRBD1
clone_size: .
cdr3_nt: TGTGCCACCAGCAGAGATAGACAGGGGAGGACTGAAGAGTTCTTC
cdr3_aa: CATSRDRQGRTEEFF

v_call: TRBV7-2
j_call: TRBJ2-3
d_call: .
clone_size: .
cdr3_nt: TGTGCCAGCAGCCTCCGAAAGACCACAGATACGCAGTATTTT
cdr3_aa: CASSLRKTTDTQYF

v_call: TRBV7-6
j_call: TRBJ2-3
d_call: .
clone_size: .
cdr3_nt: TGTGCCAGCAGCTTGGGTTCCGATCATTCACCCCTCCATTTT
cdr3_aa: CASSLGSDHSPLHF

v_call: TRBV5-5
j_call: TRBJ2-3
d_call: .
clone_size: .
cdr3_nt: TGTGCCAGCAGCTTGGCCAGGGCTACGGGCACAGATACGCAGTATTTT
cdr3_aa: CASSLARATGTDTQYF

v_call: TRBV19
j_call: TRBJ2-3
d_call: TRBD2
clone_size: .
cdr3_nt: TGTGCCACTCGAGGGGGACTAGCGGGGGGGCCGAGAGGGACAGATACGCAGTATTTT
cdr3_aa: CATRGGLAGGPRGTDTQYF

v_call: TRBV9
j_call: TRBJ2-5
d_call: .
clone_size: .
cdr3_nt: TGTGCCAGCGGCGGAGCCAGGGACATTCAGTACTTCTACTTC
cdr3_aa: CASGGARDIQYFYF

v_call: TRBV5-6
j_call: TRBJ2-3
d_call: .
clone_size: .
cdr3_nt: TGTGCCAGCAGCTTGGAAGAGGCGCAGTATTTT
cdr3_aa: CASSLEEAQYF

v_call: TRBV7-9
j_call: TRBJ2-3
d_call: .
clone_size: .
cdr3_nt: TGTGCCAGCAGCACAGCGCTGGCTCCCCGAGCAGTACGTTTT
cdr3_aa: CASSTALAPRAVRF

v_call: TRBV19
j_call: TRBJ1-1
d_call: .
clone_size: .
cdr3_nt: TGTGCCAGTAGTATAGTGGCAGGCAACACTGAAGCTTTCTTT
cdr3_aa: CASSIVAGNTEAFF

v_call: TRBV7-3
j_call: TRBJ2-3
d_call: TRBD2
clone_size: many
cdr3_nt: TGTGCCAGCAGTTCTAGCGGGACTTGGGGAGAGACCCAGTTT
cdr3_aa: CASSSSGTWGETQF

v_call: TRBV11-3
j_call: TRBJ1-5
d_call: .
clone_size: .
cdr3_nt: TGTGCCAGCAGCTTAGAGGTCACAAGAAATCAGCCCCAGCATTTT
cdr3_aa: CASSLEVTRNQPQHF